The next 22 T cell receptor beta chains were all read from a single sample in a study of CD8 T cells in Susac syndrome. An input of about 0.5 to 1 ug of RNA was subjected to reverse transcription using random hexamers. TCRdb passed the immunoSEQ multiplex PCR reads through MiXCR, listing each CDR3 protein once. The table has approximately 300,000 distinct CDR3 sequences, around nine tenths seen once. The sequencing sample was made of CD8+ T cells from PBMCs. The receptors come from a human donor with multiple sclerosis.

V and J are TRBV7-9 and TRBJ1-5, with D unresolved. Trimming took off 3 bases at V and 2 bases at J, with 5 bases between the two ends. CDR3 length: 13 residues. Looked up from germline, CDR1 is SEHNR and CDR2 is FQNEAQ (reference sequence). The CDR3 sequence is CASSFLGNQPQHF. CDR3 bases: TGTGCCAGCAGCTTCCTAGGCAATCAGCCCCAGCATTTT. Full variable domain (missing parts from reference TRBV7-9 and TRBJ1-5): DTGVSQNPRHKITKRGQNVTFRCDPISEHNRLYWYRQTLGQGPEFLTYFQNEAQLEKSRLLSDRFSAERPKGSFSTLEIQRTEQGDSAMYLCASSFLGNQPQHFGDGTRLSIL.

The chain employs TRBV6-1 and TRBJ1-1; 7 bases map to TRBD1. Germline trimming cut 8 bases from V and 3 bases from J; bases unmatched to any gene: 12. Germline CDR1 MNHNS, CDR2 SASEGT. The CDR3 covers 15 residues. CDR3: CASGGGGAWDTEAFF. As DNA, the CDR3 is TGTGCCAGCGGTGGAGGGGGCGCTTGGGACACTGAAGCTTTCTTT.

The J gene is TRBJ2-1, the V gene TRBV4-3; tentatively, D is TRBD2 (7 bases). CDR1 LGHNA and CDR2 YSLEER come from the germline V gene. This CDR3 contains 14 residues. With 0 bases removed from V and 7 bases from J, the gap between germline ends came to 10 bases. The CDR3: CASSQEGGGNEQFF. The CDR3 DNA sequence: TGCGCCAGCAGCCAAGAAGGGGGAGGGAATGAGCAGTTCTTC.

This chain joins TRBV7-2 and TRBJ2-1; 11 nucleotides match TRBD2. The CDR3 covers 17 residues. V dropped 5 bases and J dropped 5; count of bases not matched to a gene: 11. From germline, CDR1 is SGHTA and CDR2 FQGNSA. CDR3 loop: CASSLDTPGLADNEQFF. The CDR3 DNA reads TGTGCCAGCAGCCTAGACACGCCGGGACTAGCGGACAATGAGCAGTTCTTC.

The chain uses TRBV20-1 and TRBJ2-5; 11 nucleotides agree with TRBD1. CDR3 length: 15 residues. CDR1 DFQATT and CDR2 SNEGSKA come from the germline V gene (reference sequence). V lost 1 base, J lost 2 bases, and 3 bases stayed unmatched. CDR3 protein: CSARARDRGQETQYF. DNA for the CDR3: TGCAGTGCTAGAGCCCGGGACAGGGGGCAAGAGACCCAGTACTTC.

Only a few counts were recorded for this clonotype. The J gene is TRBJ2-3, the V gene TRBV7-2, with D uncertain. V was pared by 3 bases and J by 5 bases, with 6 bases between. The CDR3 sequence is 12 residues long. Germline lookup yields CDR1 SGHTA and CDR2 FQGNSA. The CDR3 bases are TGTGCCAGCAGCTTTATTGGAGATACGCAGTATTTT. Translated, it gives CASSFIGDTQYF.

This rearrangement joins TRBV6-5 to TRBJ1-5; 9 bases line up with TRBD1. CDR1 and CDR2 (germline): MNHEY, SVGAGI. The CDR3 is 13 amino acids. Trimming removed 8 bases from V and 5 bases from J; junction bases left unmatched: 4. Here the CDR3 reads CASRDREDQPQHF. As DNA, the CDR3 is TGTGCCAGCCGGGACAGGGAGGATCAGCCCCAGCATTTT.

In its sample, this clonotype was seen once. This chain connects TRBV3-1 to TRBJ2-1, with D uncertain. CDR3 size: 17 residues. Per the germline V gene, CDR1 is LGHDT and CDR2 is YNNKEL (reference sequence). V lost 0 bases and J 0 bases, leaving 12 bases between the germline ends. The CDR3 is CASSQDPTLISYNEQFF. DNA of the CDR3: TGTGCCAGCAGCCAAGATCCCACACTCATCTCCTACAATGAGCAGTTCTTC.

V is TRBV7-9 and J is TRBJ2-1, with 8 nucleotides matching TRBD1. The V gene's germline CDR1 is SEHNR and CDR2 FQNEAQ (reference sequence). The V and J ends lost 4 bases and 3 bases, in that order; junction bases with no gene match: 5. This CDR3 comprises 15 residues. The CDR3, as DNA: TGTGCCAGCAGCTCGGGACAGGCCCTCTACAATGAGCAGTTCTTC. Its translation is CASSSGQALYNEQFF. The complete variable domain, with remaining parts taken from reference TRBV7-9 and TRBJ2-1, reads DTGVSQNPRHKITKRGQNVTFRCDPISEHNRLYWYRQTLGQGPEFLTYFQNEAQLEKSRLLSDRFSAERPKGSFSTLEIQRTEQGDSAMYLCASSSGQALYNEQFFGPGTRLTVL.

This chain connects TRBV4-3 to TRBJ1-3; D uncertain. The CDR3 runs 18 residues. Germline-derived CDR1 and CDR2 are LGHNA and YSLEER. Trimming took 0 bases from V and 0 from J, leaving 15 bases between them. The CDR3 DNA sequence: TGCGCCAGCAGCCAAGATCTGTCCTGGACGATCTCTGGAAACACCATATATTTT. It translates to CASSQDLSWTISGNTIYF.

The CDR3 DNA follows: TGCGCCAGCAGCCAAGATTGGGAAGGCGATGGAGGCTACACCTTC. It specifies CASSQDWEGDGGYTF. This rearrangement joins TRBV4-3 to TRBJ1-2, with D unresolved. V was shortened by 0 bases and J by 8 bases, with 16 bases between the two germline ends. Germline V lookup: CDR1 LGHNA, CDR2 YSLEER. This CDR3 region has 15 residues.

This chain links TRBV27 with TRBJ1-5; no reliable D call. V was clipped by 5 bases and J by 0 bases, with 11 bases between them. Germline CDR1 and CDR2: MNHEY and SMNVEV (reference sequence). CDR3 length: 15 residues. The CDR3 bases are TGTGCCAGCAGTCCGACGGATTATAGCAATCAGCCCCAGCATTTT. Amino acid sequence: CASSPTDYSNQPQHF.

This clonotype has just one count. The rearrangement joins TRBV20-1 to TRBJ2-1; 8 bases agree with TRBD2. The V gene's germline CDR1 is DFQATT and CDR2 SNEGSKA (reference sequence). There are 15 residues in the CDR3. V lost 4 bases and J lost 4; bases outside the gene matches: 9. The CDR3 region is CSANPPGTRYNEQFF. As DNA, the CDR3 is TGCAGTGCTAACCCCCCCGGGACTAGATACAATGAGCAGTTCTTC.

The chain has TRBV28 and TRBJ2-1; D is unclear. The V gene lost 7 bases and the J gene lost 8 bases, with 12 bases spanning the gap. Germline CDR1 and CDR2: MDHEN and SYDVKM. The CDR3 spans 12 residues. CDR3 DNA: TGTGCCAGCATGATAGGGCCGGATGAGCAGTTCTTC. This translates into CASMIGPDEQFF.

This clonotype came up a few times. V is TRBV28 and J is TRBJ2-6; 8 positions match TRBD1. V was clipped by 2 bases and J by 0 bases; unmatched bases: 3. Germline V gene sequence: CDR1 MDHEN, CDR2 SYDVKM. This CDR3 spans 17 amino acids. The CDR3 loop reads CASSLVTGGSGANVLTF. The CDR3, as DNA: TGTGCCAGCAGTTTAGTTACAGGGGGCTCTGGGGCCAACGTCCTGACTTTC. Supplemented by reference TRBV28 and TRBJ2-6, the full variable domain reads DVKVTQSSRYLVKRTGEKVFLECVQDMDHENMFWYRQDPGLGLRLIYFSYDVKMKEKGDIPEGYSVSREKKERFSLILESASTNQTSMYLCASSLVTGGSGANVLTFGAGSRLTVL.

This rearrangement joins TRBV24-1 to TRBJ2-1, with a possible D match to TRBD1 (6 bases). CDR1 is KGHDR, CDR2 SFDVKD, per germline. CDR3 length: 16 residues. V lost 0 bases, J lost 9 bases, and 17 bases lay in between. CDR3 residues: CATSDLGQGSSGEQFF. The DNA of the CDR3 is TGTGCCACCAGTGATTTGGGGCAGGGGTCAAGTGGTGAGCAGTTCTTC.

The chain couples TRBV10-3 to TRBJ1-6, with 8 bases lining up with TRBD1. Germline V gene lookup returns CDR1 ENHRY and CDR2 SYGVKD. Trimming took 3 bases from V and 9 from J; bases not matched to a gene: 7. There are 15 residues in the CDR3. The CDR3 region has the DNA TGTGCCATCAGTGACTTGGACAGGGAAGGTTCACCCCTCCACTTT. It yields the protein CAISDLDREGSPLHF.

The chain combines TRBV21-1 with TRBJ2-1; the table's D call, TRBD1, was not checked against the DNA. TRBV21-1 is a pseudogene locus. The CDR3 runs 18 residues. The CDR3 loop reads CASSKGGQRRLAYNEQFF. CDR3 coding DNA: TGTGCCAGCAGCAAGGGGGGCCAGCGTAGGTTAGCTTACAATGAGCAGTTCTTC.

The chain combines TRBV2 with TRBJ2-3; D perhaps matches TRBD1 (5 bases). CDR1 SNHLY and CDR2 FYNNEI come from the germline V gene. Trimming took 5 bases from V and 0 from J, leaving 12 bases between them. The length of the CDR3 is 15 residues. The CDR3 DNA follows: TGTGCCAGCAGTCCCAGCCCAGGGAGCACAGATACGCAGTATTTT. This gives the protein CASSPSPGSTDTQYF.

The rearrangement links TRBV6-2 or TRBV6-3 to TRBJ2-7; D uncertain. V dropped 0 bases and J dropped 3 bases, with 12 bases sitting between them. In germline, CDR1 is MNHEY, CDR2 SVGEGT. The CDR3 runs to 15 residues. The CDR3 coding sequence is TGTGCCAGCAGTTACTCGAAGGTTTCAGGCTACGAGCAGTACTTC. As protein: CASSYSKVSGYEQYF.

The chain uses TRBV29-1 and TRBJ2-1, with D possibly matching TRBD1 (5 bases). The ends were cut back, 6 bases at V and 4 bases at J, with 7 bases in the middle. This CDR3 has 11 residues. Germline values: CDR1 SQVTM, CDR2 ANQGSEA. DNA for the CDR3: TGCAGCGTAACAGGTTACAATGAGCAGTTCTTC. Amino acids: CSVTGYNEQFF.

This clonotype was seen once. V usage is TRBV14 and J usage is TRBJ2-7, with D unclear. Germline V gene sequence: CDR1 SGHDN, CDR2 FVKESK. The length of the CDR3 is 14 residues. Trimming pared 3 bases from V and 0 bases from J, leaving 9 bases between. In DNA, the CDR3 is TGTGCCAGCAGCCAGGCAGTCCTCTCCTACGAGCAGTACTTC. Its translation is CASSQAVLSYEQYF.